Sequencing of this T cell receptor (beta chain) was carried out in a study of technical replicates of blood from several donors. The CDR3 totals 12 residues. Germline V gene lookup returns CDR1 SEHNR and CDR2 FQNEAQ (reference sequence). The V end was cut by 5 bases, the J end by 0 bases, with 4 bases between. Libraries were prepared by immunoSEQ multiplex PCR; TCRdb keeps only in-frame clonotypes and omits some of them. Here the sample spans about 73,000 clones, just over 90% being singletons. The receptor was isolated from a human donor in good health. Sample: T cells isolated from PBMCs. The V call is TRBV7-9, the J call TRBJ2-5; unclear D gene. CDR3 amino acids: CASSPNQETQYF. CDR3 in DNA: TGTGCCAGCAGCCCCAACCAAGAGACCCAGTACTTC.